This TCR beta chain was found in a study of blood T cell repertoires in COVID-19. Per the germline V gene, CDR1 is SGDLS and CDR2 is YYNGEE. This CDR3 comprises 16 residues. Germline trimming cut 4 bases from V and 1 base from J; bases unmatched to any gene: 4. The data were produced by immunoSEQ multiplex PCR, yet TCRdb's version contains in-frame clones alone and is incomplete. Of about 250,000 clones in the sample, roughly 86% are singletons; the top ten hold approximately 1.5%. The chain has TRBV9 and TRBJ2-5, with TRBD2 matching over 13 bases. Sequencing input: peripheral blood. This TCR came from a woman in her sixties who had recovered from COVID-19. DNA for the CDR3: TGTGCCAGCAGCCCGGGACTAGCGGGGCTCCAAGAGACCCAGTACTTC. Amino acids: CASSPGLAGLQETQYF.